The present T cell receptor (beta chain) was sequenced within a study of identical twins (dated by TCRdb to 2015 to 2016). Turning to the overall study: To test whether fetal clonotypes persist, this study deep-sequenced TCR alpha and beta repertoires from monozygotic twins, from unrelated adults of various ages, and from cord blood. Replicate twin experiments were performed at different times using different library preparation protocols to rule out contamination.

Receptor amplification or capture employed 5' RACE. This sample was sequenced with an Illumina HiSeq 2000. A universal primer binding site was added through template switching, and the final cDNA carried a unique molecular identifier so that TCR cDNA molecules could be counted accurately. Specific primers in the conserved constant-segment region were used to synthesize first-strand cDNA for the TCR alpha and beta chains. To control for contamination, each cDNA library was double barcoded with a SMART-Mk sample barcode plus Illumina barcodes. Two successive PCR steps introduced TruSeq adapter sequences along with Illumina sample barcodes. TCR alpha and beta cDNA libraries were sequenced on the Illumina HiSeq platform with custom primers. Per the original workflow: MiGEC was used to process raw reads and extract unique molecular identifiers, and MiXCR was used to find CDR3 positions. For each individual, recombination models were inferred using an EM algorithm with the repgenHMM and IGoR tools. Shared clonotype analysis was performed with the tcR package in R, normalizing sharing by the product of cloneset sizes. To study raw recombination without the effects of thymic and clonal selection, out-of-frame nonproductive sequences were analyzed. Using fastp trimming at Q25 and MiXCR clonotype assembly, TCRdb reanalyzed the public sequencing data and kept in-frame beta chains. Duplicate CDR3 protein sequences are folded into a single record with the most common DNA and genes. These V and J calls originate from TCRdb's pipeline instead of the authors' own analysis. The sample records approximately 600,000 distinct CDR3 sequences, roughly 6.6% of which are singletons. Together, the top ten hold less than 2% of the sample.

Broader findings and caveats from the paper: Because the same donors could not be followed over many years, the conclusions depended on cross-sectional statistical analysis. Invariant T cells such as MAIT and iNKT could partly confound zero-insertion analyses, although diverse VJ usage argued against such confounding for most clonotypes. Abundant cord blood beta clonotypes had fewer insertions, young adult naive repertoires showed a similar but weaker trend, and memory repertoires showed no such trend. Recombination models systematically underestimated out-of-frame TCR alpha sharing in monozygotic twins but agreed with sharing between unrelated individuals. Compared with coincidental sharing between unrelated individuals, out-of-frame TCR alpha sequences shared between twins showed an excess of sequences with low generation probability. In beta out-of-frame sequences, excess twin sharing was weaker, because having fewer shared sequences lowered the signal-to-noise ratio.

Every donor was a healthy Caucasian. The twin cohort comprised three pairs of female monozygotic twins, all aged roughly 18 to 30 years. Peripheral blood mononuclear cells were the source from which RNA for the TCR libraries was isolated. This clonotype was recorded many times. Its target antigen remains unknown. Base qualities are missing; no much larger clone stands one base away. Per the germline V gene, SGHTA is the CDR1 and FQGNSA is the CDR2. V is shortened by 7 bases, J by 4 bases, and the region joining them spans 20 bases. Counted from cysteine to phenylalanine, this CDR3 has 16 amino acids. Of the read, only the CDR3 DNA is kept; its 48 bases are in frame from base 1. These sequences were also reported in another study, on yellow fever vaccine responses in identical twins. The second publication reports: According to the authors, in identical twins the way T cells responded to vaccination appeared partly convergent and partly personalized. In the study, vaccine-responding T cell clones were precisely tracked in identical twins.

Sequenced input: PBMCs. The rearranged chain carries TRBV7-2 and TRBJ2-1, with the D gene too uncertain to name. The TCR originated in a young woman in good health. The nucleotide sequence reads as follows: TGTGCCAGCAACAAACCAACCGGGCCCGGGTACAATGAGCAGTTCTTC. Its protein is CASNKPTGPGYNEQFF. The variable domain in full, with residues beyond the CDR3 obtained from the reference TRBV7-2 and TRBJ2-1 genes, is GAGVSQSPSNKVTEKGKDVELRCDPISGHTALYWYRQSLGQGLEFLIYFQGNSAPDKSGLPSDRFSAERTGGSVSTLTIQRTQQEDSAVYLCASNKPTGPGYNEQFFGPGTRLTVL.